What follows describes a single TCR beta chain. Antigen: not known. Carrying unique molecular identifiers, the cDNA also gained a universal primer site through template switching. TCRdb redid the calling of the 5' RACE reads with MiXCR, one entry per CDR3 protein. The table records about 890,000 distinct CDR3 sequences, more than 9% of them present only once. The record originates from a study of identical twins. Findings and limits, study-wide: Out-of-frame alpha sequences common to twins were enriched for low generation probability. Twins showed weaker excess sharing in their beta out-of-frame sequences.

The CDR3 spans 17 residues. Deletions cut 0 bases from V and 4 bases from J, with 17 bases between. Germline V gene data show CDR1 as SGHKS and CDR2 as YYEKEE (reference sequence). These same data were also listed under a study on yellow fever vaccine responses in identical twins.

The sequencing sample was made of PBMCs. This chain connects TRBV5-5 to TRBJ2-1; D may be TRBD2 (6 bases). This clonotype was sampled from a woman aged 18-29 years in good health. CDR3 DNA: TGTGCCAGCAGCTTGGGCGGGACTTCCCGCTTTTACAATGAGCAGTTCTTC. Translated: CASSLGGTSRFYNEQFF.